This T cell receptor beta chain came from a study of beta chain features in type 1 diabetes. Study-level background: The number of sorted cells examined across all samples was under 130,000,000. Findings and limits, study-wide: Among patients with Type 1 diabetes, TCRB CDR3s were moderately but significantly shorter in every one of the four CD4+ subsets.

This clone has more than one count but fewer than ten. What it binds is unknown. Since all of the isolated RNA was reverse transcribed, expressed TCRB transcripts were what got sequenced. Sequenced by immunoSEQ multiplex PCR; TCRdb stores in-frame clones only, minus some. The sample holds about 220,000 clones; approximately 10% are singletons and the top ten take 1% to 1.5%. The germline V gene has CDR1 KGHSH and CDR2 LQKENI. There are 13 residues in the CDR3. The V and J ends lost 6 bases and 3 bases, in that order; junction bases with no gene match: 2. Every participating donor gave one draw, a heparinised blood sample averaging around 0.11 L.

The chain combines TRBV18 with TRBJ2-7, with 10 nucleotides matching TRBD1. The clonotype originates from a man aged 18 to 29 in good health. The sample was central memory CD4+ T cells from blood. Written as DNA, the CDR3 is TGTGCCAGCTCCGGGACAGGGGTCTACGAGCAGTACTTC. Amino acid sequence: CASSGTGVYEQYF.